The sequence of this TCR beta chain was determined in a study of cytomegalovirus exposure and HLA in healthy donors. PCR involved 60 Vbeta and 13 Jbeta primers. Original analysis: The authors later counted 65 million to 90 million unique TCR beta chains, some 12 million of them shared. TCRdb keeps only in-frame clones here, not all; method: immunoSEQ multiplex PCR. V and J calls and clone size are as listed in that table; D and trimming were resolved from the DNA. The table lists 100,000 to 150,000 clones. It was healthy bone marrow donors who served as donors. Germline V gene lookup returns CDR1 SGHNT and CDR2 YYREEE (reference sequence). The CDR3 covers 14 residues. V gave up 0 bases and J gave up 4 bases; unmatched junction bases: 1.

Input material: PBMCs. The origin of this receptor is a man aged 18 to 30 in good health and CMV-seronegative. The chain combines TRBV5-4 with TRBJ2-1, with 7 bases identical to TRBD1. The CDR3 is CASSLDRGYNEQFF. In DNA form, the CDR3 reads TGTGCCAGCAGCTTGGACAGGGGTTACAATGAGCAGTTCTTC.